Each of the 19 T cell receptor beta chains below was sequenced from the same sample in a study of T cells in Graves' hyperthyroidism and ophthalmopathy. Amplification of TCR beta CDR3 regions used RNA as the template. Carried out on the TCR CDR3, a first-round RT-PCR used the HTBI primer set. TCRdb re-called the multiplex PCR reads through MiXCR, storing one row per CDR3 protein. The sample records hundreds of thousands of distinct CDR3 sequences, around 13% being singletons. Sample: blood. Source of these receptors: a woman in her thirties with Graves' hyperthyroidism.

Only a few counts were recorded for this clonotype. The rearrangement joins TRBV28 to TRBJ2-1; 7 bases line up with TRBD1. The CDR3 has 13 residues. Trimming cost V 2 bases and J 14 bases; bases outside gene matches: 9. Germline values: CDR1 MDHEN, CDR2 SYDVKM. In DNA form, the CDR3 reads TGTGCCAGCAGTTTAGGCCAGACAGGGTTGGAGTTCTTC. Its protein is CASSLGQTGLEFF.

This clonotype was found many times. The gene calls are TRBV28 and TRBJ2-1; TRBD1 might be the D (6 bases). Trimming left V 1 base short and J 5 bases short, with 9 bases between. Germline V gene sequence: CDR1 MDHEN, CDR2 SYDVKM. This CDR3 spans 14 amino acids. Here the CDR3 DNA reads TGTGCCAGCAGTTTATTCTCAGGGGACAATGAGCAGTTCTTC. Translation: CASSLFSGDNEQFF. Based on the CDR3 plus reference TRBV28 and TRBJ2-1, the full variable domain is DVKVTQSSRYLVKRTGEKVFLECVQDMDHENMFWYRQDPGLGLRLIYFSYDVKMKEKGDIPEGYSVSREKKERFSLILESASTNQTSMYLCASSLFSGDNEQFFGPGTRLTVL.

This clonotype was counted a few times. This sequence joins TRBV2 and TRBJ2-1; D unresolved. V was clipped by 4 bases and J by 0 bases, with 7 bases between them. Per germline, CDR1 SNHLY and CDR2 FYNNEI. CDR3 length equals 14 residues. DNA for the CDR3: TGTGCCAGCAGTGTGCCGAGCTCCTACAATGAGCAGTTCTTC. Protein sequence: CASSVPSSYNEQFF.

A remark on this clonotype: This may be a read error: a much more frequent sequence differs by one nucleotide. V is TRBV2 and J is TRBJ1-1; D ambiguous. V lost 6 bases to trimming and J lost 6 bases, with 17 bases between them. The germline CDR1 and CDR2 sequences are SNHLY and FYNNEI. This CDR3 region has 14 residues. The CDR3 spells CASRTNTCPPEAFF. DNA for the CDR3: TGTGCCAGCAGGACTAATACCTGCCCACCTGAAGCTTTCTTT.

With regard to this clonotype: A much larger clonotype is one base distant, so this may be a read error. The gene calls are TRBV28 and TRBJ1-1, with D possibly matching TRBD1 (6 bases). Per germline, CDR1 MDHEN and CDR2 SYDVKM. Trimming left V 0 bases short and J 4 bases short, with 9 bases between. This CDR3 contains 14 residues. Written as DNA, the CDR3 is TGTGCCAGCAGTTTATGGGGGGCGAGCACTGAAGCTTTCTTT. It encodes CASSLWGASTEAFF. The full variable domain, its missing parts supplied by reference TRBV28 and TRBJ1-1, is DVKVTQSSRYLVKRTGEKVFLECVQDMDHENMFWYRQDPGLGLRLIYFSYDVKMKEKGDIPEGYSVSREKKERFSLILESASTNQTSMYLCASSLWGASTEAFFGQGTRLTVV.

The rearrangement links TRBV9 to TRBJ2-5; weak D call: TRBD2 (5 bases). V was trimmed by 0 bases and J by 2 bases, leaving 8 bases between them. CDR3 size: 14 residues. Germline V gene lookup returns CDR1 SGDLS and CDR2 YYNGEE. The CDR3 sequence: CASSVGSGQETQYF. Here the CDR3 DNA reads TGTGCCAGCAGCGTAGGTTCGGGACAAGAGACCCAGTACTTC.

This clonotype was recorded many times. The chain couples TRBV20-1 to TRBJ2-1; the match to TRBD2 covers 13 bases. The ends lost 3 bases at V and 9 bases at J; junction bases unmatched: 11. The CDR3 runs to 16 residues. Germline CDR1 DFQATT, CDR2 SNEGSKA (reference sequence). DNA of the CDR3: TGCAGTGCTAGGGACTGGACTAGCGGGAGTAGGAGTGAGCAGTTCTTC. As protein: CSARDWTSGSRSEQFF.

This chain links TRBV6-5 with TRBJ2-5; 7 bases are a match to TRBD1. The V gene's germline CDR1 is MNHEY and CDR2 SVGAGI. The CDR3 runs to 14 residues. The trim removed 0 bases at V and 4 bases at J, leaving 2 bases unmatched. The CDR3 bases are TGTGCCAGCAGTTACTCCGGGACAGTAGAGACCCAGTACTTC. Translation gives CASSYSGTVETQYF.

The genes are TRBV5-4 and TRBJ2-3; 8 bases agree with TRBD1. Germline-derived CDR1 and CDR2 are SGHNT and YYREEE (reference sequence). The length of the CDR3 is 16 residues. The J segment lost 3 bases and the V segment lost 0 bases, leaving 6 bases of the junction unmatched. The CDR3, as DNA: TGTGCCAGCAGCTTGGCGACAGGGGTTCGGACAGATACGCAGTATTTT. This sequence encodes CASSLATGVRTDTQYF.

This clonotype was detected once. Possible read error: a much larger clone is one base away. The chain joins TRBV12-3 or TRBV12-4 to TRBJ2-4; D may be TRBD1 (5 bases). V lost 6 bases and J lost 2, with 14 bases in between. The CDR3 has 15 amino acids. CDR3 coding DNA: TGTGCCAGCAGAGGGGATTACCTATCCAAAAACATTCAGTACTTC. Its protein is CASRGDYLSKNIQYF.

The chain combines TRBV4-1 with TRBJ1-3, with TRBD1 identical over 9 bases. The CDR3 totals 19 residues. V shed 3 bases and J 0 bases; nucleotides not matched to a gene: 12. Germline V lookup: CDR1 MGHRA, CDR2 YSYEKL. This chain's CDR3 is CASSQDRGQIDPSGNTIYF. The CDR3, as DNA: TGCGCCAGCAGCCAGGACAGGGGTCAGATAGATCCCTCTGGAAACACCATATATTTT.

The V and J genes are TRBV18 and TRBJ2-2; TRBD1 agrees at 7 bases. CDR3 length equals 16 residues. The junction had 10 bases not matched to a gene; V was cut back by 2 bases and J by 7 bases. Germline V gene data show CDR1 as KGHSH and CDR2 as LQKENI. The CDR3 DNA is TGTGCCAGCTCACCATCTGTGACAGGGCATGGCGGGGAGCTGTTTTTT. Encoded protein: CASSPSVTGHGGELFF.

This clonotype was seen ten or more times. The V and J genes are TRBV28 and TRBJ1-2; the match to TRBD1 covers 7 bases. Germline V gene data show CDR1 as MDHEN and CDR2 as SYDVKM. This CDR3 is 13 amino acids long. The J segment lost 5 bases and the V segment lost 5 bases, leaving 5 bases of the junction unmatched. In DNA form, the CDR3 reads TGTGCCAGCAGTCGGGACAGCTCTTATGGCTACACCTTC. Translated: CASSRDSSYGYTF.

The V gene is TRBV7-2, the J gene TRBJ2-3; 13 bases align to TRBD2. J lost 3 bases, V lost 7 bases, and 10 bases had no gene match. Germline lookup yields CDR1 SGHTA and CDR2 FQGNSA. This CDR3 contains 17 residues. The CDR3 DNA is TGTGCCAGCACCATCGGGCGGGGACTAGCGGGGACAGATACGCAGTATTTT. Translating it yields CASTIGRGLAGTDTQYF. The variable domain in full, completed from reference TRBV7-2 and TRBJ2-3, reads GAGVSQSPSNKVTEKGKDVELRCDPISGHTALYWYRQSLGQGLEFLIYFQGNSAPDKSGLPSDRFSAERTGGSVSTLTIQRTQQEDSAVYLCASTIGRGLAGTDTQYFGPGTRLTVL.

This clonotype was counted at least ten times. The chain links TRBV28 to TRBJ1-6; 9 bases are a match to TRBD1. The trim removed 6 bases at V and 7 bases at J, leaving 4 bases unmatched. Germline CDR1 and CDR2: MDHEN and SYDVKM. The CDR3 has 14 amino acids. DNA of the CDR3: TGTGCCAGCAGGAAGACAGGGGGGAATTCACCCCTCCACTTT. It specifies CASRKTGGNSPLHF.

J is TRBJ2-7 and V is TRBV5-6, with TRBD2 identical over 8 bases. The CDR3 consists of 15 residues. The germline V gene encodes CDR1 SGHDT and CDR2 YYEEEE. With V trimmed by 3 bases and J by 4 bases, 9 bases remained unmatched. CDR3 amino acids: CASSSLAGLVYEQYF. As DNA, the CDR3 is TGTGCCAGCAGCTCTCTAGCGGGCCTGGTTTACGAGCAGTACTTC.

This clonotype counts as medium-sized (0.01 to 0.1%). This chain links TRBV5-1 with TRBJ2-2; D possibly corresponds to TRBD1 (5 bases). Deletions cut 4 bases from V and 0 bases from J, with 13 bases between. The CDR3 sequence is 16 residues long. Germline CDR1 is SGHRS and CDR2 is YFSETQ. CDR3 region: CASSPRQNPNTGELFF. CDR3 nucleotides: TGCGCCAGCAGCCCGAGACAGAACCCGAACACCGGGGAGCTGTTTTTT. Full variable domain (outside the CDR3, taken from reference TRBV5-1 and TRBJ2-2): KAGVTQTPRYLIKTRGQQVTLSCSPISGHRSVSWYQQTPGQGLQFLFEYFSETQRNKGNFPGRFSGRQFSNSRSEMNVSTLELGDSALYLCASSPRQNPNTGELFFGEGSRLTVL.

A word on this clonotype: At one end the junction does not follow the germline gene, possibly because of a read error. This chain connects TRBV5-1 to TRBJ2-1, with 10 bases identical to TRBD1. The CDR3 runs to 15 residues. Germline V gene lookup returns CDR1 SGHRS and CDR2 YFSETQ. In DNA form, the CDR3 reads TGTGCCAGCAGCTTAGGGGACAGGGGCCTCGAGGAGCAGTTCTTC. Its translation: CASSLGDRGLEEQFF.

This clonotype was seen ten or more times. The rearrangement links TRBV2 to TRBJ1-4; D might be TRBD1 (5 bases). There are 17 residues in the CDR3. V gave up 6 bases and J gave up 0 bases, with 17 bases separating them. Germline V gives CDR1 SNHLY, CDR2 FYNNEI. The CDR3 bases are TGTGCCAGCAGCCCGGGGCCGGAGTTTGCAACTAATGAAAAACTGTTTTTT. Protein sequence: CASSPGPEFATNEKLFF.